This TCR beta chain derives from a study of T cell repertoires in cytomegalovirus infection. Overall study context: In the study, CMV epitopes included recently identified HLA-C-restricted and well-studied HLA-B-restricted ones. Carrying CMV and the relevant HLA type showed in public TCR beta signatures. Points from the study as a whole: The cumulative frequency of public TCR beta families identified carriers of CMV plus the relevant HLA. Clonotypes of TCR beta that were HLA-C-restricted and CMV-specific dominated the ex vivo response.

Details on this clonotype: Its matching antigen is unknown.

Unmatched junction bases numbered 8, after V lost 11 bases and J lost 8 bases. CDR3 length: 12 residues. Germline CDR1 SNHLY, CDR2 FYNNEI. TCRdb used MiXCR to reprocess the reads, holding one entry per CDR3 protein. The table lists roughly 990,000 distinct CDR3 sequences, roughly 30% of them singletons. The input for sequencing was cultured CD8+ T cells from PBMCs, taken from culture after CMV antigen stimulation. The receptor was isolated from a human donor in good health (CMV status not recorded). Some clones in this sample may be carry-over from other donors' samples. V is TRBV2 and J is TRBJ2-1; TRBD1 aligns across 8 bases. CDR3 residues: CAVRGPLDEQFF. The CDR3 nucleotides are TGTGCCGTCAGGGGGCCCCTCGATGAGCAGTTCTTC.